This TCR beta chain was observed in a study of PD-L1 blockade in urothelial cancer. Noted time point: pretreatment peripheral blood. V shed 3 bases and J shed 11 bases, with 19 bases lying between them. This CDR3 has 14 amino acids. Looked up from germline, CDR1 is KGHSH and CDR2 is LQKENI. Clones were sequenced by immunoSEQ multiplex PCR, and TCRdb holds only the in-frame ones, with some missing. The sample carries some 45,000 clones, about 88% recorded once. The chain joins TRBV18 to TRBJ1-1; D is possibly TRBD1 (6 bases). The sequence came from a donor at least 40 years old with urothelial cancer. The sequences come from PBMCs, collected around atezolizumab (anti-PD-L1) treatment. The CDR3 is CASSPFGGAGMAFF. The DNA for the CDR3 is TGTGCCAGCTCACCGTTCGGGGGGGCTGGTATGGCTTTCTTT.